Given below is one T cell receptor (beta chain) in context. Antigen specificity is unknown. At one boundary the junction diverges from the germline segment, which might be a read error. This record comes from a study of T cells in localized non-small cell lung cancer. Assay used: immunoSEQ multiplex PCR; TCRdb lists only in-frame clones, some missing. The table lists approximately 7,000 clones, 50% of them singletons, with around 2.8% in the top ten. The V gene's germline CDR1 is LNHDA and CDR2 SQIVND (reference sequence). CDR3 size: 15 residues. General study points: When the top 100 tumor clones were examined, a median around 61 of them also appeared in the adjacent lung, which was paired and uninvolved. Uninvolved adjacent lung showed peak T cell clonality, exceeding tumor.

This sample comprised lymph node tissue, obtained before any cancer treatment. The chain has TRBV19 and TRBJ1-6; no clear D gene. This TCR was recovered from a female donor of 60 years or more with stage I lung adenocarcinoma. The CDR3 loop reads CASSAGVSYNSPLHF. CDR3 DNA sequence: TGTGCTAGTAGTGCCGGGGTCTCATATAATTCACCCCTCCACTTT.